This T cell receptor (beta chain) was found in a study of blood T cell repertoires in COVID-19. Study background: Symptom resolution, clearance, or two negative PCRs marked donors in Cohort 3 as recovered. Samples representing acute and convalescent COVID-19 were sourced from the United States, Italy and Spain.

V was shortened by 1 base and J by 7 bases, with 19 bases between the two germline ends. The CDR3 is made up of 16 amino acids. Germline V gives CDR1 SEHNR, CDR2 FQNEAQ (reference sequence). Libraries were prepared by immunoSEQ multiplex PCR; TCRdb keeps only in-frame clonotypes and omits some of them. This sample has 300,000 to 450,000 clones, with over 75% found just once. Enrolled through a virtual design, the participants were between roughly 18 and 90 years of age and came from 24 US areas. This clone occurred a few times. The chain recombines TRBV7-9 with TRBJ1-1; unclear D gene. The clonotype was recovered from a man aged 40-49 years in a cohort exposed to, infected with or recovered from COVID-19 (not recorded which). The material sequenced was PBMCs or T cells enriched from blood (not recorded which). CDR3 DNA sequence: TGTGCCAGCAGCTTAGGAGGGCCAAACATAAATATTGAAGCTTTCTTT. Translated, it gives CASSLGGPNINIEAFF.